The 20 T cell receptor beta chains below were found in one sample sequenced in a study of blood T cells in healthy people across ages. Then a second PCR, running about 7 to 11 cycles, was carried out with a sample-barcoded 5' primer and a J-beta primer mix. Using its own MiXCR run on the 5' RACE reads, TCRdb lists one record per CDR3 protein. The data show about 840,000 distinct CDR3 sequences, with roughly 29% seen just once and 10% held by the top ten. These same records also appear under a second study, on T cells of mothers and their children.

Sequencing input: blood. The receptors were gathered from a middle-aged woman in good health.

This clonotype has ten or more counts. The chain carries TRBV12-3 or TRBV12-4 and TRBJ2-5, with D unclear. Trimming removed 8 bases from V and 2 bases from J, with 9 bases in between. This CDR3 is built from 12 residues. CDR3 region: CASGEVQETQYF. The CDR3 nucleotides are TGTGCCAGCGGAGAGGTACAAGAGACCCAGTACTTC.

This clonotype was recorded many times. V and J are TRBV20-1 and TRBJ2-7, with D maybe TRBD1 (5 bases). The CDR3 spans 14 residues. V lost 2 bases, J lost 5 bases, and 16 bases lay in between. The germline V gene encodes CDR1 DFQATT and CDR2 SNEGSKA (reference sequence). This CDR3 is CSARRQGRINEQYF. In DNA form, the CDR3 reads TGCAGTGCTAGACGGCAGGGCAGGATTAACGAGCAGTACTTC.

This clonotype was picked up a small number of times. J is TRBJ2-1 and V is TRBV20-1; D not certain. Germline V gives CDR1 DFQATT, CDR2 SNEGSKA (reference sequence). The CDR3 runs 14 residues. V was clipped by 5 bases and J by 3 bases, with 14 bases between them. CDR3 bases: TGCAGTGCTCACACTCCAGCCAACTACAATGAGCAGTTCTTC. Encoded protein: CSAHTPANYNEQFF.

This clonotype was seen only a few times. With a much larger clone just one base away, this may be a read error. The rearrangement joins TRBV29-1 to TRBJ2-5; TRBD1 might be the D (5 bases). Germline CDR1 SQVTM, CDR2 ANQGSEA. Trimming cost V 4 bases and J 4 bases, with 13 bases left between them. CDR3 size: 13 residues. CDR3 protein: CSVGRTGGETQYF. CDR3 DNA sequence: TGCAGCGTTGGCCGCACAGGCGGAGAGACCCAGTACTTC.

Comment on this clonotype: At one end, the junction sequence differs from germline, possibly due to a read error. This sequence joins TRBV10-3 and TRBJ2-7; 9 nucleotides agree with TRBD1. This CDR3 contains 14 residues. The germline CDR1 and CDR2 sequences are ENHRY and SYGVKD. As DNA, the CDR3 is TGTACCATCAGTATGGGACAGGGTTACTACGAGCAGTACTTC. It yields the protein CTISMGQGYYEQYF.

The gene calls are TRBV4-1 and TRBJ2-7, with 8 bases identical to TRBD2. Germline CDR1 and CDR2: MGHRA and YSYEKL. Trimming at V came to 4 bases and at J to 4 bases, leaving 15 bases not matched to a gene. This CDR3 is 17 amino acids long. For the CDR3, the DNA is TGCGCCAGCAGCCCAGACCGATTCGCGGGAGGAATGTACGAGCAGTACTTC. This gives the protein CASSPDRFAGGMYEQYF.

The gene calls are TRBV4-1 and TRBJ1-5; D is uncertain. V gave up 1 base and J gave up 6 bases, with 10 bases separating them. Germline V gives CDR1 MGHRA, CDR2 YSYEKL. The CDR3 length is 14 residues. CDR3 loop: CASSQAVSGQPQHF. The CDR3 nucleotides are TGCGCCAGCAGCCAAGCGGTGAGCGGTCAGCCCCAGCATTTT.

The chain carries TRBV29-1 and TRBJ1-1; a possible D gene is TRBD1 (5 bases). V dropped 7 bases and J dropped 1 base, with 13 bases sitting between them. This CDR3 has 13 amino acids. Germline assignment: CDR1 SQVTM and CDR2 ANQGSEA. CDR3 in amino acids: CSGHGTGNTEAFF. The CDR3, as DNA: TGCAGCGGCCATGGGACGGGGAACACTGAAGCTTTCTTT.

In this sample, this clonotype turned up a few times. The chain has TRBV10-3 and TRBJ1-5; TRBD1 is a possible D gene (6 bases). From germline, CDR1 is ENHRY and CDR2 SYGVKD. This CDR3 region has 13 residues. Trimming removed 7 bases from V and 3 bases from J, with 10 bases in between. CDR3 sequence reads: CAITGDTNQPQHF. The CDR3 nucleotides are TGTGCCATCACGGGGGACACCAATCAGCCCCAGCATTTT.

This clonotype was counted between two and nine times. The rearrangement joins TRBV7-9 to TRBJ1-2, with D possibly matching TRBD1 (5 bases). Between the trimmed V and J ends, which lost 1 base and 7 bases, there was a span of 22 bases. Germline V gene lookup returns CDR1 SEHNR and CDR2 FQNEAQ (reference sequence). The CDR3 runs to 17 residues. CDR3: CASSLGTPKLPEVGYTF. In DNA form, the CDR3 reads TGTGCCAGCAGCTTAGGGACACCTAAGCTCCCCGAGGTTGGCTACACCTTC.

This clonotype was observed a handful of times. The chain recombines TRBV5-1 with TRBJ2-7; perhaps TRBD2 as D (6 bases). The V end was cut by 4 bases, the J end by 0 bases, with 14 bases between. This CDR3 spans 15 amino acids. Germline CDR1 reads SGHRS; CDR2 reads YFSETQ. The CDR3 loop reads CASSPGLEFSYEQYF. The CDR3 bases are TGCGCCAGCAGCCCGGGACTCGAGTTCTCCTACGAGCAGTACTTC. Combining the CDR3 with reference TRBV5-1 and TRBJ2-7 gives the whole variable domain KAGVTQTPRYLIKTRGQQVTLSCSPISGHRSVSWYQQTPGQGLQFLFEYFSETQRNKGNFPGRFSGRQFSNSRSEMNVSTLELGDSALYLCASSPGLEFSYEQYFGPGTRLTVT.

This chain joins TRBV7-9 and TRBJ2-7, with no clear D. Trimming removed 2 bases from V and 6 bases from J, with 8 bases in between. CDR3 length: 12 amino acids. Germline CDR1 and CDR2: SEHNR and FQNEAQ (reference sequence). CDR3 sequence: CASSLLVGEQYF. The DNA for the CDR3 is TGTGCCAGCAGCTTATTGGTAGGCGAGCAGTACTTC.

This clonotype was recorded only once. A read error may explain this, as a much larger clone is one base away. The chain recombines TRBV7-8 with TRBJ1-5; 8 positions agree with TRBD1. Germline V gives CDR1 SGHVS, CDR2 FQNEAQ. The length of the CDR3 is 15 residues. V lost 5 bases and J lost 5; bases outside the gene matches: 8. The CDR3 coding sequence is TGTGCCAGCAGCCAAGGACAGGGCCATCATCAGCCCCAGCATTTT. Its protein is CASSQGQGHHQPQHF.

This clonotype turned up a few times. The rearrangement uses TRBV12-3 or TRBV12-4 and TRBJ1-5; possibly TRBD1 for D (5 bases). The V end lost 6 bases, the J end lost 3 bases, and 12 bases lay between the germline ends. This CDR3 is 14 amino acids long. CDR3 sequence: CASRLTEPNQPQHF. Written as DNA, the CDR3 is TGTGCCAGCAGATTGACAGAACCCAATCAGCCCCAGCATTTT.

This chain uses TRBV12-3 or TRBV12-4 with TRBJ2-7, with 9 nucleotides matching TRBD1. The trim removed 6 bases at V and 7 bases at J, leaving 10 bases unmatched. The CDR3 spans 14 residues. The CDR3 sequence: CASRPRDRAREQYF. In DNA, the CDR3 is TGTGCCAGCAGACCCCGGGACAGGGCTAGGGAGCAGTACTTC.

The table lists this clonotype with a few counts. V and J are TRBV6-1 and TRBJ2-2, with TRBD1 identical over 7 bases. Germline CDR1 and CDR2: MNHNS and SASEGT. CDR3 size: 15 residues. The trim removed 6 bases at V and 4 bases at J, leaving 8 bases unmatched. This CDR3 reads CASRPTGTATGELFF. The CDR3 bases are TGTGCCAGCAGACCAACCGGGACAGCCACCGGGGAGCTGTTTTTT.

This clonotype was detected a few times. The chain couples TRBV14 to TRBJ1-2; 7 positions match TRBD1. Trimming cost V 1 base and J 4 bases; bases outside gene matches: 6. Germline CDR1 reads SGHDN; CDR2 reads FVKESK. The CDR3 consists of 15 residues. CDR3 coding DNA: TGTGCCAGCAGCCAAGTTGAGGGGGCAATCTATGGCTACACCTTC. Its translation: CASSQVEGAIYGYTF.

Ten or more counts support this clonotype. This chain uses TRBV4-1 with TRBJ2-7; 8 bases match TRBD1. With V trimmed by 3 bases and J by 0 bases, 4 bases remained unmatched. Germline lookup yields CDR1 MGHRA and CDR2 YSYEKL. The CDR3 is made up of 15 amino acids. This CDR3 is CASSQLGTGSYEQYF. The CDR3 coding sequence is TGCGCCAGCAGCCAGCTTGGGACAGGCTCCTACGAGCAGTACTTC.

Here the CDR3 DNA reads TGTGCCAGCAGTTTAGTAGCAGGGAAGGACCAAGAGACCCAGTACTTC. It yields the protein CASSLVAGKDQETQYF. V gene TRBV28 combines with J gene TRBJ2-5; perhaps TRBD1 as D (5 bases). The CDR3 contains 16 residues. Trimming shortened V by 2 bases and J by 0 bases, and 13 bases separated the two germline ends. CDR1 is MDHEN and CDR2 is SYDVKM in the germline V gene.

This chain uses TRBV11-2 with TRBJ2-1; 9 nucleotides align to TRBD2. V lost 1 base to trimming and J lost 7 bases; unmatched junction nucleotides: 5. The CDR3 has 15 residues. CDR1 and CDR2 from the germline V gene are SGHAT and FQNNGV. This CDR3 reads CASSLGTSAGNEQFF. The CDR3 coding sequence is TGTGCCAGCAGCTTAGGGACTAGCGCCGGAAATGAGCAGTTCTTC.